Sequencing of this TCR beta chain was carried out in a study of response to subunit inactivated influenza vaccine. The study, taken as a whole, reports: The authors offered the suggestion that each seasonal influenza vaccination recruits few new T cells.

A note on this clonotype: Its antigen remains unidentified.

The CDR3 runs to 14 residues. With 6 bases removed from V and 2 bases from J, the gap between germline ends came to 16 bases. CDR1 and CDR2 from the germline V gene are SQVTM and ANQGSEA. Using its own MiXCR run on the RT-PCR reads, TCRdb lists one record per CDR3 protein. The sample has around 570,000 distinct CDR3 sequences; roughly 10% are singletons. These data were likewise used in another study, on T cells expressing NK-cell markers. That source notes: TCR beta libraries carry UMIs added by 5'RACE template switching. Six of the donors carried dominant NKG2C+ clonotypes that took up about 1.0-7.5% of their CD8+ T cells. The CD3+CD56-NKG2C+ fraction was also led by these clonotypes in several donors. There remained a lack of clarity about HCMV specificity of expanded NKG2C+ T cell clones.

The genes are TRBV29-1 and TRBJ1-2, with unresolved D. The sequence came from a man aged 50-60 years who received an inactivated influenza vaccine. The sample was PBMCs from blood, taken on the day of vaccination. The CDR3 DNA reads TGCAGCGTCCCGCGTGGAAATTCGAACTATGGCTACACCTTC. Translated, it gives CSVPRGNSNYGYTF.